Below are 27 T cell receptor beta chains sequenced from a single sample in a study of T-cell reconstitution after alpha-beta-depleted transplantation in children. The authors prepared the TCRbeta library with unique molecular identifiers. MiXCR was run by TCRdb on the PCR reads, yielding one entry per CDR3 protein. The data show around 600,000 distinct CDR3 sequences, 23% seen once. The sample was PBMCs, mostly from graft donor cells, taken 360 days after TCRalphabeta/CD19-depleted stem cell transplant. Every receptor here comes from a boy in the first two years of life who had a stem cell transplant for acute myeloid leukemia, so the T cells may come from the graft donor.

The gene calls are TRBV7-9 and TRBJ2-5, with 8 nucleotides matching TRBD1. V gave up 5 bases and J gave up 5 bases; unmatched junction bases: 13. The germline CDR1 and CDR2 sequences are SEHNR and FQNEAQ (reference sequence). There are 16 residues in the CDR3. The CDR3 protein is CASSPRTGKRGETQYF. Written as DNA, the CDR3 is TGTGCCAGCAGCCCACGGACAGGGAAGAGAGGGGAGACCCAGTACTTC.

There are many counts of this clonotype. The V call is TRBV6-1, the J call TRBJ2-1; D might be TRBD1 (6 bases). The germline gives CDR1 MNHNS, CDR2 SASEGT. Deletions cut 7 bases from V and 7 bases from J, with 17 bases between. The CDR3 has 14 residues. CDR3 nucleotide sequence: TGTGCCAGCATGTGGGGCAGGGGTTTGAATGAGCAGTTCTTC. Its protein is CASMWGRGLNEQFF.

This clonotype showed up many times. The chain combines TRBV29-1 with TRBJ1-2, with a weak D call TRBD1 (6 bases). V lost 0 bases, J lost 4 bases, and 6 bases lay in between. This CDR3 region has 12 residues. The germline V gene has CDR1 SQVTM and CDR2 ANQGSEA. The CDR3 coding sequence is TGCAGCGTTGAAGAACAGGGCTATGGCTACACCTTC. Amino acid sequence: CSVEEQGYGYTF.

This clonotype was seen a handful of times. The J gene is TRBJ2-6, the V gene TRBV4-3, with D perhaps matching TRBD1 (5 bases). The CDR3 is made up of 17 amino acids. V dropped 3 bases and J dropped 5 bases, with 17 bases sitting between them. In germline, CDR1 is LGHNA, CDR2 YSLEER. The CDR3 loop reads CASSQTLQGGRANVLTF. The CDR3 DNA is TGCGCCAGCAGCCAGACGCTCCAGGGCGGTAGGGCCAACGTCCTGACTTTC.

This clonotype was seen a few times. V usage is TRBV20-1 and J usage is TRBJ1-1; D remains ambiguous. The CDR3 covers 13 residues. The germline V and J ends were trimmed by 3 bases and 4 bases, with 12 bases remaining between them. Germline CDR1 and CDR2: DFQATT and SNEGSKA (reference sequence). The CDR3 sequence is CSASPWSVTEAFF. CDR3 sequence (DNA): TGCAGTGCTAGTCCATGGTCGGTCACTGAAGCTTTCTTT.

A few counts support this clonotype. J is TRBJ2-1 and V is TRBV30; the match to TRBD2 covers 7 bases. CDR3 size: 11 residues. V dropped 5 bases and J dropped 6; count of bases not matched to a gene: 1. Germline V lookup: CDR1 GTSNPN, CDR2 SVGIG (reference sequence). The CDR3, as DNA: TGTGCCTGGGGGGGGGGCAATGAGCAGTTCTTC. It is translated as CAWGGGNEQFF. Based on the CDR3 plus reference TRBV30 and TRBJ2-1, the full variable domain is SQTIHQWPATLVQPVGSPLSLECTVEGTSNPNLYWYRQAAGRGLQLLFYSVGIGQISSEVPQNLSASRPQDRQFILSSKKLLLSDSGFYLCAWGGGNEQFFGPGTRLTVL.

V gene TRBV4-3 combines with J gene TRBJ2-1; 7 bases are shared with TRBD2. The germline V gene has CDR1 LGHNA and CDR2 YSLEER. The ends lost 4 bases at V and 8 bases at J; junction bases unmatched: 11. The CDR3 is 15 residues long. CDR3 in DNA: TGCGCCAGCAGCCCGGGGGGAGTACATGGCGATGAGCAGTTCTTC. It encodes CASSPGGVHGDEQFF.

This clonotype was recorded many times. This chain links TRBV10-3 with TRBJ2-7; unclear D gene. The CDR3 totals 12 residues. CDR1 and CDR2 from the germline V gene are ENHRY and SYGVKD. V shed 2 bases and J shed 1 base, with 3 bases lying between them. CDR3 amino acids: CAISEASYEQYF. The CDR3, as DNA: TGTGCCATCAGTGAGGCTTCCTACGAGCAGTACTTC.

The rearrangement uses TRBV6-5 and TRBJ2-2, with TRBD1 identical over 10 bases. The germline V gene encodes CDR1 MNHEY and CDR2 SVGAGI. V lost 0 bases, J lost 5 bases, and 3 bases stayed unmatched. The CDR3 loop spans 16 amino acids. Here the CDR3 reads CASSYSDRGGTGELFF. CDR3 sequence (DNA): TGTGCCAGCAGTTACTCGGACAGGGGGGGGACCGGGGAGCTGTTTTTT.

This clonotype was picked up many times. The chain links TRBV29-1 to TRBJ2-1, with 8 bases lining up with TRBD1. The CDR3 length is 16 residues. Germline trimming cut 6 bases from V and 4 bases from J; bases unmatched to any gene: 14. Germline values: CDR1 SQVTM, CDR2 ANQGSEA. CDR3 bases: TGCAGCGTAGATAAAGTACAGGGGGAGAAATACAATGAGCAGTTCTTC. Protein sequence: CSVDKVQGEKYNEQFF.

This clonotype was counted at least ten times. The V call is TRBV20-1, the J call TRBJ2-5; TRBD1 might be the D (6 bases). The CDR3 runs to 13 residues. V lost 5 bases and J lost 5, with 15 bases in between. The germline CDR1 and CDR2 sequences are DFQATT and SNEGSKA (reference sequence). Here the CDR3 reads CSALAGAVETQYF. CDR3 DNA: TGCAGTGCTTTGGCAGGGGCCGTCGAGACCCAGTACTTC.

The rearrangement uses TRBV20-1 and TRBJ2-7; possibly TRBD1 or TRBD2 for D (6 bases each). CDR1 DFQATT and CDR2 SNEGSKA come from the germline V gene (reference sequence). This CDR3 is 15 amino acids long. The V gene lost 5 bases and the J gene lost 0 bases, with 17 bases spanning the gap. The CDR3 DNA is TGCAGTGCTCCTCGCGGAGGGGGGATCTCCTACGAGCAGTACTTC. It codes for CSAPRGGGISYEQYF.

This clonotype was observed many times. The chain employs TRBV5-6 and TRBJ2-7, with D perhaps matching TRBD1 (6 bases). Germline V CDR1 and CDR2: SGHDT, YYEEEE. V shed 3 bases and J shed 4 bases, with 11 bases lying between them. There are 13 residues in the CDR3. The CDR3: CASSSWTEYEQYF. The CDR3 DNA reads TGTGCCAGCAGCTCGTGGACAGAGTACGAGCAGTACTTC.

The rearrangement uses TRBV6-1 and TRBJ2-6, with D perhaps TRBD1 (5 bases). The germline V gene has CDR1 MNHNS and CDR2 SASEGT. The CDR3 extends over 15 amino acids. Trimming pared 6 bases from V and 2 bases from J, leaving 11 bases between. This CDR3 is CASSPTDPGANVLTF. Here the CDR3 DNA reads TGTGCCAGCAGCCCGACAGATCCTGGGGCCAACGTCCTGACTTTC.

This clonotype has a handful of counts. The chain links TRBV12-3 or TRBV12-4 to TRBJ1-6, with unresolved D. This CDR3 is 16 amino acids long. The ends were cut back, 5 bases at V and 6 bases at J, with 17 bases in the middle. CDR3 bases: TGTGCCAGCAGTAACCGGATAGGGATCCCTAATTCACCCCTCCACTTT. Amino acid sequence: CASSNRIGIPNSPLHF.

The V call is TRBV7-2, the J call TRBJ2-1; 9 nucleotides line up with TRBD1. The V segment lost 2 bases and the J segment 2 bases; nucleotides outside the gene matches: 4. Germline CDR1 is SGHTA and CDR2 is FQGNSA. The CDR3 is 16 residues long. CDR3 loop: CASSLFGTGTYNEQFF. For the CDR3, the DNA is TGTGCCAGCAGCTTATTCGGGACAGGGACCTACAATGAGCAGTTCTTC.

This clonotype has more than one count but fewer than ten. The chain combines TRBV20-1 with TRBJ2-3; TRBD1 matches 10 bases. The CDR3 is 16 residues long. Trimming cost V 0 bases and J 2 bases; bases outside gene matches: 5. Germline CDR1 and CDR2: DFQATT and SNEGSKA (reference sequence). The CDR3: CSARDRDRGITDTQYF. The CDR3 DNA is TGCAGTGCTAGAGATCGGGACAGGGGTATCACAGATACGCAGTATTTT.

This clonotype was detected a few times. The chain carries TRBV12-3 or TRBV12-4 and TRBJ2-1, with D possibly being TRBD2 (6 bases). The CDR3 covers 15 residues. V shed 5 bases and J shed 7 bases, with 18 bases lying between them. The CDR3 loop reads CASSTRLAFGNEQFF. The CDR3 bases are TGTGCCAGCAGTACCCGTCTAGCGTTCGGGAATGAGCAGTTCTTC.

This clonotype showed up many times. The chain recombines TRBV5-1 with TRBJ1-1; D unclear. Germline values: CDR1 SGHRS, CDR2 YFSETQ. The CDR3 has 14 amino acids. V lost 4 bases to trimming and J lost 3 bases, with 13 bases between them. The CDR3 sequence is CASSPDRGYTEAFF. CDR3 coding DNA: TGCGCCAGCAGCCCGGATCGCGGGTACACTGAAGCTTTCTTT. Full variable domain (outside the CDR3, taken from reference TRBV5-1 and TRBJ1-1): KAGVTQTPRYLIKTRGQQVTLSCSPISGHRSVSWYQQTPGQGLQFLFEYFSETQRNKGNFPGRFSGRQFSNSRSEMNVSTLELGDSALYLCASSPDRGYTEAFFGQGTRLTVV.

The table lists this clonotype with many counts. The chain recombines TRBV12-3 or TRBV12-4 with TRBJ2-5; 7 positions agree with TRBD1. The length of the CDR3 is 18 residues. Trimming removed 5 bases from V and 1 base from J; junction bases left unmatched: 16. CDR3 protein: CASSPPPRQRQGQETQYF. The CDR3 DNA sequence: TGTGCCAGCAGTCCACCCCCCCGCCAGAGACAGGGCCAAGAGACCCAGTACTTC.

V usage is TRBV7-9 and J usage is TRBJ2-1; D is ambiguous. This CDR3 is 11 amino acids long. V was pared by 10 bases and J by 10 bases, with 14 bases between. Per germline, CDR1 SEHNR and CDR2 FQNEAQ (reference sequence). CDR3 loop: CANRGGEEQFF. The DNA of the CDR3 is TGTGCCAACCGAGGTGGGGAAGAGCAGTTCTTC.

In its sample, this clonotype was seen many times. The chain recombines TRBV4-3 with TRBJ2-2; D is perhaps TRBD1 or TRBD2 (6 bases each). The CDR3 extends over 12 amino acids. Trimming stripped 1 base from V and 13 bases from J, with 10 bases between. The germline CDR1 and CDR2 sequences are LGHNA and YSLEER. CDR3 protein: CASSQAQGGLFF. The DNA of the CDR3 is TGCGCCAGCAGCCAAGCACAGGGAGGGCTGTTTTTT.

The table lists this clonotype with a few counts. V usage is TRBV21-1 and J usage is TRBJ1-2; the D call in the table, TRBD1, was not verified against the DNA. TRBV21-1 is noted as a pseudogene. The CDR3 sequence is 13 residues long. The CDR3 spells CASSIPGRYGYTF. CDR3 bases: TGTGCCAGCAGCATACCGGGAAGGTATGGCTACACCTTC.

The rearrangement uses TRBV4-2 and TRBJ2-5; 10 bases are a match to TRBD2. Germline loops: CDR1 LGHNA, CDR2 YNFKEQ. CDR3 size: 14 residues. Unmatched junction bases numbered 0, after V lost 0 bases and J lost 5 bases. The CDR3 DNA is TGTGCCAGCAGCCAAGATAGCGGGGGGGAGACCCAGTACTTC. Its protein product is CASSQDSGGETQYF.

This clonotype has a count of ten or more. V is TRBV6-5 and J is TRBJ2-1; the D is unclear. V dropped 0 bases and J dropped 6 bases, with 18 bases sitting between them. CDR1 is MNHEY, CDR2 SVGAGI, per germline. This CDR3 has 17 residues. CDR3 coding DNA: TGTGCCAGCAGTTACTCGCTGGATAACTCGAACCCCAATGAGCAGTTCTTC. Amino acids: CASSYSLDNSNPNEQFF.

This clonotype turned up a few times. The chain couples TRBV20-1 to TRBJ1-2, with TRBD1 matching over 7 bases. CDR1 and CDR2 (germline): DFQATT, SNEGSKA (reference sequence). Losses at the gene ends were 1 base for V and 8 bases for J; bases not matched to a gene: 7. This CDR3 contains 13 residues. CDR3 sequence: CSARGNRGLGYTF. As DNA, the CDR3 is TGCAGTGCTAGAGGCAACAGGGGCTTGGGCTACACCTTC.

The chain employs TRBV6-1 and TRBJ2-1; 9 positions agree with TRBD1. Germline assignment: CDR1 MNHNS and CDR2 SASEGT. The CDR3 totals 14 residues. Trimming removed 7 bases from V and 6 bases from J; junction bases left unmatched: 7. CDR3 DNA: TGTGCCAGCATCCGGGACAGGGTGAGCAATGAGCAGTTCTTC. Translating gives CASIRDRVSNEQFF.